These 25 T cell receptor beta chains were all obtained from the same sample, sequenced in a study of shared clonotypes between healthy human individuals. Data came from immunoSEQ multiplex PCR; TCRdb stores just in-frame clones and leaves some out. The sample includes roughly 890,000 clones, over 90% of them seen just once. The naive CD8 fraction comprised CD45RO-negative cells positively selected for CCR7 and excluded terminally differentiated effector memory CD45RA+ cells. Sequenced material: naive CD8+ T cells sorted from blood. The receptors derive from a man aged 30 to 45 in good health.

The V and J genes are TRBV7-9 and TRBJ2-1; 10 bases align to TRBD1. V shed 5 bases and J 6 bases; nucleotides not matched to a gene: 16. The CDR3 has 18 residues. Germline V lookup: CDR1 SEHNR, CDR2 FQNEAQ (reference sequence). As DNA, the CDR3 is TGTGCCAGCAGCCCCCTCCTCAGACAGGGGGCGCACGCCAATGAGCAGTTCTTC. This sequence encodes CASSPLLRQGAHANEQFF. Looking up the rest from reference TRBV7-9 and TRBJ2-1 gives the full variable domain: DTGVSQNPRHKITKRGQNVTFRCDPISEHNRLYWYRQTLGQGPEFLTYFQNEAQLEKSRLLSDRFSAERPKGSFSTLEIQRTEQGDSAMYLCASSPLLRQGAHANEQFFGPGTRLTVL.

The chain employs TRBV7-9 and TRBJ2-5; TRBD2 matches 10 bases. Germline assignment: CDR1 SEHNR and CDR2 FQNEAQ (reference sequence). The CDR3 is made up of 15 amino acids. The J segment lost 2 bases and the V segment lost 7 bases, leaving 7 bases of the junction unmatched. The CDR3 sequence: CASNLGLADQETQYF. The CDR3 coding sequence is TGTGCCAGCAACCTCGGACTAGCGGATCAAGAGACCCAGTACTTC.

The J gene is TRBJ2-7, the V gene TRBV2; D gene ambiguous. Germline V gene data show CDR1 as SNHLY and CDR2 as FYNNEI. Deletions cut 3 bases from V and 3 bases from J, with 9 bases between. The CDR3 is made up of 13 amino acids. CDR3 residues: CASSDSPNYEQYF. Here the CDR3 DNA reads TGTGCCAGCAGTGACTCCCCAAACTACGAGCAGTACTTC. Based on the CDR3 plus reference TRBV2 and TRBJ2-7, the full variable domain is EPEVTQTPSHQVTQMGQEVILRCVPISNHLYFYWYRQILGQKVEFLVSFYNNEISEKSEIFDDQFSVERPDGSNFTLKIRSTKLEDSAMYFCASSDSPNYEQYFGPGTRLTVT.

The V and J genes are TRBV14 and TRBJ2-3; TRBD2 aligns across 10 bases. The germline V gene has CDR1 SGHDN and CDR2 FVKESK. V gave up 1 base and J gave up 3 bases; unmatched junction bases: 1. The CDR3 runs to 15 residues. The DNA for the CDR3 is TGTGCCAGCAGCCAAGCACTAGCGGGAACAGATACGCAGTATTTT. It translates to CASSQALAGTDTQYF.

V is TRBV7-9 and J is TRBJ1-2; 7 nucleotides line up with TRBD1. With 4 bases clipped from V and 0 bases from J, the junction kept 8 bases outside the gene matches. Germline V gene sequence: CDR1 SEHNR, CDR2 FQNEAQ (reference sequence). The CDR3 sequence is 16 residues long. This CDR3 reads CASSSTGEGTNYGYTF. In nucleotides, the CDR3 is TGTGCCAGCAGCTCCACAGGGGAGGGGACTAACTATGGCTACACCTTC.

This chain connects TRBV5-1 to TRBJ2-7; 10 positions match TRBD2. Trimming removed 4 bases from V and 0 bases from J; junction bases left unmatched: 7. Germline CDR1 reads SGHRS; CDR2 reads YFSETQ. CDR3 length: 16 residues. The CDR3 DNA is TGCGCCAGCAGCCCCGGACTAGCGGATAACTCCTACGAGCAGTACTTC. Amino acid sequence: CASSPGLADNSYEQYF.

The CDR3 DNA follows: TGTGCCAGCAGTCCCCTCTCGGGAGGGAGGGTTGATACGCAGTATTTT. Its translation: CASSPLSGGRVDTQYF. The chain uses TRBV27 and TRBJ2-3; the match to TRBD2 covers 8 bases. V lost 5 bases and J lost 6; bases outside the gene matches: 13. Looked up from germline, CDR1 is MNHEY and CDR2 is SMNVEV (reference sequence). The CDR3 sequence is 16 residues long.

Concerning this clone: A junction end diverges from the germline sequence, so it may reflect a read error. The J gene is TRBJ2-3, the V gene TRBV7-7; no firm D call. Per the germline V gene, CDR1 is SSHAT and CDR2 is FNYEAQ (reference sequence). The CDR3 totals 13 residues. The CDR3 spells CASSLIMEDTQYF. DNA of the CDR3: TGTGCTAGCAGCTTAATCATGGAGGATACGCAGTATTTT.

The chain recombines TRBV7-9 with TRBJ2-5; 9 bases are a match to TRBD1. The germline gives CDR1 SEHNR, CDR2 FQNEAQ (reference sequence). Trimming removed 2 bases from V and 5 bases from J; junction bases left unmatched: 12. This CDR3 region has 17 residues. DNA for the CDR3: TGTGCCAGCAGCTTAACCCCGGGACAGGGTGACCCGGAGACCCAGTACTTC. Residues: CASSLTPGQGDPETQYF.

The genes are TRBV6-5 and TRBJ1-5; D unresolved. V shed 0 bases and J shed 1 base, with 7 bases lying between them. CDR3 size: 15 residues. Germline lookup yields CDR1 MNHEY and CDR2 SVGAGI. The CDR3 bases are TGTGCCAGCAGTTACTCAACAGAGAGCAATCAGCCCCAGCATTTT. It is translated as CASSYSTESNQPQHF.

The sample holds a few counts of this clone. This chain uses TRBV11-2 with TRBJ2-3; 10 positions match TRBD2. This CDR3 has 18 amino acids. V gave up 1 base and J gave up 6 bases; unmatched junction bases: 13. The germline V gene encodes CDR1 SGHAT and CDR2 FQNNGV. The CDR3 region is CASSLGAGGPMEVDTQYF. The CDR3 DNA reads TGTGCCAGCAGCTTAGGAGCGGGAGGGCCTATGGAGGTGGATACGCAGTATTTT.

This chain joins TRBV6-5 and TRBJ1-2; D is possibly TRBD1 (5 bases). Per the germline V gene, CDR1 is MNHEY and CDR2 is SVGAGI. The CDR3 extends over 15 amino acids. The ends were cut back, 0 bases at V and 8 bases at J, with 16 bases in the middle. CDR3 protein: CASSYSGGSIKGYTF. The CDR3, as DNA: TGTGCCAGCAGTTACTCGGGGGGGTCGATTAAGGGCTACACCTTC.

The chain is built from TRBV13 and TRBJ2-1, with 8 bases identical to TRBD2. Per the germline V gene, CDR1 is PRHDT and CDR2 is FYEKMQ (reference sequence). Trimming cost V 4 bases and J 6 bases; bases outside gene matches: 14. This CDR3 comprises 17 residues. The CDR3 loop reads CASSSLLLAERINEQFF. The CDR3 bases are TGTGCCAGCAGCTCCCTACTACTAGCGGAACGAATCAATGAGCAGTTCTTC.

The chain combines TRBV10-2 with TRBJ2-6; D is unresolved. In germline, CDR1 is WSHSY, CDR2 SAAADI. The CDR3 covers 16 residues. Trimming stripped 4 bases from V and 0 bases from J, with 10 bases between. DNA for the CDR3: TGCGCCAGCAGTGGAGCTGAGTTCTCTGGGGCCAACGTCCTGACTTTC. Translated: CASSGAEFSGANVLTF.

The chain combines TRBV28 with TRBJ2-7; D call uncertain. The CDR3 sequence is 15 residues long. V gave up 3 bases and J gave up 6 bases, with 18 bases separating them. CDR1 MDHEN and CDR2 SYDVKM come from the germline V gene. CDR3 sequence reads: CASSFSPRGASEQYF. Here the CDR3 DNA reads TGTGCCAGCAGTTTTTCCCCACGTGGAGCTTCCGAGCAGTACTTC. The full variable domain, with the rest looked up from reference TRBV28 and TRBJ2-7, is DVKVTQSSRYLVKRTGEKVFLECVQDMDHENMFWYRQDPGLGLRLIYFSYDVKMKEKGDIPEGYSVSREKKERFSLILESASTNQTSMYLCASSFSPRGASEQYFGPGTRLTVT.

The CDR3 loop is CATVDRGNGYTF. The CDR3 DNA sequence: TGTGCCACCGTGGACAGGGGGAATGGCTACACCTTC. The chain combines TRBV10-3 with TRBJ1-2, with 10 positions matching TRBD1. This CDR3 region has 12 residues. J gave up 6 bases and V 10 bases, and 5 bases lay outside the gene matches. Germline CDR1 ENHRY, CDR2 SYGVKD.

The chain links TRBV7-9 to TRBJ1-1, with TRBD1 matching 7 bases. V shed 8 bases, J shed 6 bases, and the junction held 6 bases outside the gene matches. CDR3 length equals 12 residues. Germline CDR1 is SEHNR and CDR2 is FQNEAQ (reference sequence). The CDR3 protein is CASRPGTAEAFF. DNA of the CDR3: TGTGCCAGCCGACCGGGGACAGCTGAAGCTTTCTTT.

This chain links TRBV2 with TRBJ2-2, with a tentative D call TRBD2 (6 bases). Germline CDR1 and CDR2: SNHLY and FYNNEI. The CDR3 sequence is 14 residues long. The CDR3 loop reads CAARAGTYTGELFF. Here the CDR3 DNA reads TGTGCAGCAAGGGCCGGGACTTACACCGGGGAGCTGTTTTTT.

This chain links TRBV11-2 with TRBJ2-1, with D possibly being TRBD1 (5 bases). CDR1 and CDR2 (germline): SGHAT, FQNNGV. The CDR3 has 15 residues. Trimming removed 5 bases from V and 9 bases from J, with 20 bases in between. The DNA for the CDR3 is TGTGCCAGCAGCCAAGGGGCGTTGCGAAGAGGTGAGCAGTTCTTC. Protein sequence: CASSQGALRRGEQFF.

The CDR3 region has the DNA TGTGCCAGCAGTTTTCAAGGGCCAGATACGCAGTATTTT. Protein sequence: CASSFQGPDTQYF. The gene calls are TRBV27 and TRBJ2-3; D call uncertain. There are 13 residues in the CDR3. Trimming pared 3 bases from V and 4 bases from J, leaving 8 bases between. The germline CDR1 and CDR2 sequences are MNHEY and SMNVEV (reference sequence).

The CDR3 coding sequence is TGTGCCAGCAGCTTACTGGGTACGGGGGACAATGAGCAGTTCTTC. Its translation: CASSLLGTGDNEQFF. The genes are TRBV7-9 and TRBJ2-1; possibly TRBD2 for D (6 bases). Germline V gene data show CDR1 as SEHNR and CDR2 as FQNEAQ (reference sequence). There are 15 residues in the CDR3. The V end lost 2 bases, the J end lost 5 bases, and 13 bases lay between the germline ends.

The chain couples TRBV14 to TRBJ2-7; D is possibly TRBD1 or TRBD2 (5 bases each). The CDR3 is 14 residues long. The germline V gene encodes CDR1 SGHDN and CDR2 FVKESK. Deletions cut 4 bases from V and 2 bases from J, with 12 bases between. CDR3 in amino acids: CASSPSGRTYEQYF. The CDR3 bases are TGTGCCAGCAGCCCCTCGGGACGGACCTACGAGCAGTACTTC.

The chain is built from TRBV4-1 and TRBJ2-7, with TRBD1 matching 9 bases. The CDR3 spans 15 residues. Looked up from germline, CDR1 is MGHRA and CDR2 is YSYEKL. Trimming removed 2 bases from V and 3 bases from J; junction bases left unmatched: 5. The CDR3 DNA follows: TGCGCCAGCAGCCAAACGGGACAGGGAAACTACGAGCAGTACTTC. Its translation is CASSQTGQGNYEQYF.

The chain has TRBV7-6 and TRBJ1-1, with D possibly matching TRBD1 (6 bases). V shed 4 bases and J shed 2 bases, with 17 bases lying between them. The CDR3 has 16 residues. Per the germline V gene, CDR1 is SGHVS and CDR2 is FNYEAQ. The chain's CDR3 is CASSSFLGGLNTEAFF. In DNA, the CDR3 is TGTGCCAGCAGCTCCTTTCTAGGGGGGCTTAACACTGAAGCTTTCTTT.

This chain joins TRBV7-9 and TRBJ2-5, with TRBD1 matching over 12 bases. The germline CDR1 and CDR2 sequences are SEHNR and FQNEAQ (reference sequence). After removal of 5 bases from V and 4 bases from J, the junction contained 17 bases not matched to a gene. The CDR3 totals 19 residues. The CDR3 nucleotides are TGTGCCAGCAGCACACCTGCACCGGCCGGGACAGGGGGCTTAGAGACCCAGTACTTC. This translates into CASSTPAPAGTGGLETQYF.